The present T cell receptor beta chain was sequenced within a study of technical replicates of blood from a few donors. Trimming took off 2 bases at V and 0 bases at J, with 8 bases between the two ends. This CDR3 is 15 amino acids long. Per germline, CDR1 SGHAT and CDR2 FQNNGV. Libraries were prepared by immunoSEQ multiplex PCR; TCRdb keeps only in-frame clonotypes and omits some of them. The sample holds around 76,000 clones; around 97% are singletons and the top ten take approximately 0.2%. The specimen sequenced was T cells isolated from PBMCs. This chain links TRBV11-2 with TRBJ2-1; D perhaps matches TRBD2 (5 bases). The clonotype was recovered from a human donor in good health. CDR3 bases: TGTGCCAGCAGCTTAAACGGGAACTCCTACAATGAGCAGTTCTTC. This translates into CASSLNGNSYNEQFF.